Here is one TCR beta chain with its context. This entry comes from a study of tumor-infiltrating lymphocytes in oesophageal squamous cell carcinoma. MiXCR, applied by TCRdb to the PCR reads, yields one record per CDR3 protein. The sample includes about 10,000 distinct CDR3 sequences, approximately 59% of them seen just once. The CDR3 is made up of 15 amino acids. The V gene lost 0 bases and the J gene lost 3 bases, with 10 bases spanning the gap. Germline CDR1 and CDR2: SEHNR and FQNEAQ (reference sequence). The specimen sequenced was esophageal tumor tissue. The chain links TRBV7-9 to TRBJ2-3; tentative D call: TRBD2 (6 bases). This sequence originates from a male donor with esophageal squamous cell carcinoma. The DNA of the CDR3 is TGTGCCAGCAGCTTAGCGGGAGGAAGTACAGATACGCAGTATTTT. This gives the protein CASSLAGGSTDTQYF.